This T cell receptor beta chain was captured in a study of monozygotic twins with inflammatory bowel disease. General study points: IBD-affected twins scored below their healthy co-twins in TCRbeta diversity (inverse Simpson).

A note on this clonotype: Its antigen is undetermined.

Looked up from germline, CDR1 is SGHRS and CDR2 is YFSETQ. This CDR3 has 14 amino acids. Each TCR library used about 3.5 ug of total RNA. TCRdb reprocessed the 5' RACE reads, keeping one entry per CDR3 protein, no DNA. The sample is made up of under 150,000 distinct CDR3 sequences, and the top ten hold 2.4% of it. The sequence was collected from a human donor with ulcerative colitis or Crohn's disease, or a healthy co-twin of an affected twin (not recorded which). This sequence joins TRBV5-1 and TRBJ1-1. What was sequenced was blood. The CDR3 loop is CASSLLDLNTEAFF.